The rows below give T cell receptor beta chains drawn from one sample of a study of CD8+CD57+ T cells in acquired aplastic anemia. A single record per CDR3 protein comes from TCRdb applying MiXCR to the reads. The repertoire holds fewer than 85,000 distinct CDR3 sequences, with roughly three quarters as singletons. Material: sorted CD4+, CD8+, or CD8+CD57+ T cells (not recorded which) from PBMCs. The receptors were gathered from a human donor with aplastic anemia. The CDR3 runs from the conserved cysteine through the conserved F or W. D genes are given only for firm matches. A clone size is listed for some rows: how often the clone was seen (once, few, many), or a class if it is expanded.

v_gene,d_gene,abundance,j_gene,CDR3aa,CDR3nt
TRBV20-1,TRBD1,-,TRBJ1-5,CSAPTGYQPQHF,TGCAGTGCCCCGACAGGGTATCAGCCCCAGCATTTT
TRBV7-9,-,-,TRBJ2-3,CASSYWDPGATQYF,TGTGCCAGCAGCTACTGGGACCCCGGGGCTACGCAGTATTTT
TRBV10-2,-,-,TRBJ1-1,CASSIGMNTEAFF,TGCGCCAGCTCCATAGGTATGAACACTGAAGCTTTCTTT
TRBV12-3/TRBV12-4,TRBD1,-,TRBJ2-7,CASRMTGLDEQYF,TGTGCCAGCAGGATGACAGGGTTGGACGAGCAGTACTTC
TRBV5-5,-,-,TRBJ2-6,CASAGSGANVLTF,TGTGCCAGCGCGGGCTCTGGGGCCAACGTCCTGACTTTC
TRBV2,-,few,TRBJ2-7,CASTKTGFEQYF,TGTGCCAGCACGAAGACGGGGTTCGAGCAGTACTTC
TRBV27,-,few,TRBJ2-7,CASSVNLYEQYF,TGTGCCAGCAGTGTGAACCTTTACGAGCAGTACTTC
TRBV20-1,TRBD1,-,TRBJ1-1,CSASNTGVEGEAFF,TGCAGTGCGAGCAACACAGGGGTAGAAGGGGAAGCTTTCTTT
TRBV19,-,-,TRBJ1-2,CASSRQDKEYGYTF,TGTGCCAGTAGTCGACAGGACAAAGAGTATGGCTACACCTTC
TRBV11-1,TRBD1,-,TRBJ2-1,CASSPFRDRVNEQFF,TGTGCCAGCAGCCCATTCAGGGACAGGGTCAATGAGCAGTTCTTC
TRBV20-1,-,-,TRBJ1-1,CSAPAGRKNAEAFF,TGCAGTGCCCCCGCAGGGCGAAAGAACGCTGAAGCTTTCTTT
TRBV7-8,-,-,TRBJ2-3,CASSLASGFTDTQYF,TGTGCCAGCAGCTTAGCGTCAGGGTTCACAGATACGCAGTATTTT
TRBV10-3,-,-,TRBJ1-5,CAISDPSLEAQHF,TGTGCCATCAGTGACCCATCCTTGGAAGCCCAGCATTTT
TRBV24-1,-,-,TRBJ1-2,CATSDGIGGYTF,TGTGCCACCAGTGATGGGATAGGAGGCTACACCTTC
TRBV30,-,-,TRBJ1-4,CAWSVIGFDEKLFF,TGTGCCTGGAGTGTTATAGGGTTCGATGAAAAACTGTTTTTT
TRBV10-1,-,-,TRBJ2-7,CASSEYRGPYERYF,TGCGCCAGCAGTGAGTATAGGGGACCCTACGAGCGGTACTTC
TRBV24-1,-,-,TRBJ2-6,CATSDGPTPSGANVLTF,TGTGCCACCAGTGACGGCCCAACACCCTCTGGGGCCAACGTCCTGACTTTC
TRBV7-9,TRBD1,-,TRBJ2-1,CASSLDRDNEQFF,TGTGCCAGCAGCTTGGACAGGGACAATGAGCAGTTCTTC
TRBV10-3,-,-,TRBJ1-1,CAISVGSEAFF,TGTGCCATCAGTGTGGGGAGTGAAGCCTTCTTT
TRBV11-2,TRBD1,-,TRBJ2-3,CASSLGTGAIANTQYF,TGTGCCAGCAGCTTGGGGACAGGGGCCATAGCGAATACGCAGTATTTT
TRBV19,-,-,TRBJ2-3,CASSEAPTRHTQYF,TGTGCCAGTAGTGAAGCCCCTACGCGTCATACGCAGTATTTT
TRBV3-1,-,few,TRBJ2-7,CASSQGQDTYEQYF,TGTGCCAGCAGCCAAGGCCAGGACACCTACGAGCAGTACTTC
TRBV6-1,-,-,TRBJ2-7,CASSESGQLSRYEQYF,TGTGCCAGCAGTGAATCGGGACAACTAAGTAGGTACGAGCAGTACTTC
TRBV16,-,-,TRBJ1-3,CASSQLSVSRDTYSSGNTIYF,TGTGCCAGCAGCCAATTATCCGTATCTAGGGACACCTATTCCTCTGGAAACACCATATATTTT
TRBV10-1,TRBD2,-,TRBJ2-7,CASSEWLAGEQYF,TGCGCCAGCAGTGAGTGGTTAGCGGGAGAGCAGTACTTC
TRBV20-1,-,-,TRBJ2-7,CSAGGLSYEQYF,TGCAGCGCCGGCGGTCTCTCCTACGAGCAGTACTTC
TRBV10-1,-,-,TRBJ1-1,CASSPADGNTEAFF,TGCGCCAGCAGTCCAGCGGACGGGAACACTGAAGCTTTCTTT
TRBV19,TRBD1,-,TRBJ2-5,CASRDGTATETQYF,TGTGCCAGTAGGGACGGGACAGCAACAGAGACCCAGTACTTC